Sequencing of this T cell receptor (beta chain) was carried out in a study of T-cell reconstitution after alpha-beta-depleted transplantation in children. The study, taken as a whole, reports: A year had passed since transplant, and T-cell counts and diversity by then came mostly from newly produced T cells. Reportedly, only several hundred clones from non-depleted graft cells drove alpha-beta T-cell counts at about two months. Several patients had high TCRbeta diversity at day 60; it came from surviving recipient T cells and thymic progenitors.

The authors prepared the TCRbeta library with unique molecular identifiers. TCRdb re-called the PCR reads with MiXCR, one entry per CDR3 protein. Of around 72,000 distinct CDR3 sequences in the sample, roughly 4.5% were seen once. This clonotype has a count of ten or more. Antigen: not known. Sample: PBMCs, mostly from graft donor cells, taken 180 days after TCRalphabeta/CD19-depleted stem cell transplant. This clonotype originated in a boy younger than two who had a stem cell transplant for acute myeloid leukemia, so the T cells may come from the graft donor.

CDR3 in DNA: TGTGCCATCAGTGAGTGGCTTGGGGCAGGGGCGGATGAGCAGTTCTTC. It translates to CAISEWLGAGADEQFF. This chain uses TRBV10-3 with TRBJ2-1; a weak D match, TRBD1 (6 bases). CDR3 length: 16 residues. Germline V gene lookup returns CDR1 ENHRY and CDR2 SYGVKD. The germline V and J ends were trimmed by 1 base and 8 bases, with 18 bases remaining between them.